This T cell receptor beta chain was retrieved from a study of blood T cell repertoires in COVID-19. Study information: Acute and convalescent COVID-19 samples came from the United States, Italy and Spain. T cells, B-cell-depleted T cells, or PBMCs provided the cDNA or gDNA that served as material.

Original data processing: The assay estimated nucleated cells by amplifying reference gene primers. Method: immunoSEQ multiplex PCR; TCRdb's copy keeps in-frame clones and lacks some. V and J calls and clone size follow that table, whereas D and trimming were derived from the DNA. The data show roughly 88,000 clones, about two thirds seen once. The CDR3 spans 15 residues. J lost 6 bases, V lost 2 bases, and 6 bases had no gene match. Germline V gene sequence: CDR1 KGHSH, CDR2 LQKENI. The sequenced material came from peripheral blood. The chain carries TRBV18 and TRBJ1-5; TRBD1 matches 8 bases. This TCR derives from a woman aged 60 to 75 in a cohort sampled during active or convalescent COVID-19. CDR3 DNA: TGTGCCAGCTCACCAAAGGACAGGGAGGTTCAGCCCCAGCATTTT. Protein product: CASSPKDREVQPQHF. The full variable domain, completed using reference TRBV18 and TRBJ1-5, is NAGVMQNPRHLVRRRGQEARLRCSPMKGHSHVYWYRQLPEEGLKFMVYLQKENIIDESGMPKERFSAEFPKEGPSILRIQQVVRGDSAAYFCASSPKDREVQPQHFGDGTRLSIL.